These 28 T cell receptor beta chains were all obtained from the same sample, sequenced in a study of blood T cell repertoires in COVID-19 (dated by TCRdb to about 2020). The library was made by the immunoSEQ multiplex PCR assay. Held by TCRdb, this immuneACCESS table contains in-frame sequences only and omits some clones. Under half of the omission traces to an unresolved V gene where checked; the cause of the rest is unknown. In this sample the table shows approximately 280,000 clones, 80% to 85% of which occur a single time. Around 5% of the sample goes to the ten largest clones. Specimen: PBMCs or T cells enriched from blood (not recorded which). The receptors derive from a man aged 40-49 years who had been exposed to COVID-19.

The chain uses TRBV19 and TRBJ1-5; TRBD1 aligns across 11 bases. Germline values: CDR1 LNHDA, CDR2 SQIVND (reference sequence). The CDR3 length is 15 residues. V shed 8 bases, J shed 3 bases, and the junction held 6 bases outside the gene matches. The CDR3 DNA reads TGTGCCAGTGGACAGGGGGCCGCGGCCAATCAGCCCCAGCATTTT. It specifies CASGQGAAANQPQHF.

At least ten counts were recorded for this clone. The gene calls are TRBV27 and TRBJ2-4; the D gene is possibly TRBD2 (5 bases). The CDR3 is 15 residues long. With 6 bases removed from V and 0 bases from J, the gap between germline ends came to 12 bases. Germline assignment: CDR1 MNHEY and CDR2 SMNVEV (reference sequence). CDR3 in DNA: TGTGCCAGCAGGGCCGGGCGGGTAGCCAAAAACATTCAGTACTTC. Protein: CASRAGRVAKNIQYF.

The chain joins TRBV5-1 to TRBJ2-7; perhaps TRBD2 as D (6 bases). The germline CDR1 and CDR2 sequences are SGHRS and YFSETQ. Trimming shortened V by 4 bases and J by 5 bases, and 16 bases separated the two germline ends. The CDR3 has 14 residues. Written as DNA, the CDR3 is TGCGCCAGCAGCCCCGGGGCGGGGTTCGACGAGCAGTACTTC. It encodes CASSPGAGFDEQYF. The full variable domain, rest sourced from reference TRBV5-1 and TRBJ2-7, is KAGVTQTPRYLIKTRGQQVTLSCSPISGHRSVSWYQQTPGQGLQFLFEYFSETQRNKGNFPGRFSGRQFSNSRSEMNVSTLELGDSALYLCASSPGAGFDEQYFGPGTRLTVT.

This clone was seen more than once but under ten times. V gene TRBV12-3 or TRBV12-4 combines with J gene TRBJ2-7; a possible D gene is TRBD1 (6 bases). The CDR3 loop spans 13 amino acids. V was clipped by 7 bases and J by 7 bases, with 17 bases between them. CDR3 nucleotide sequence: TGTGCCAGCACTTGGGGGCAGGAAGGGGAGCAGTACTTC. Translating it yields CASTWGQEGEQYF.

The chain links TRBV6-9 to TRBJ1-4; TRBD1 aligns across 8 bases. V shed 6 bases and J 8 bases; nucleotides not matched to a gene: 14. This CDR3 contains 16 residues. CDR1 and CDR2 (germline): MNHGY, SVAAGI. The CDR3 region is CASSRTGLQGKEKLFF. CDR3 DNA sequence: TGTGCCAGCAGCCGGACAGGGCTGCAGGGAAAGGAAAAACTGTTTTTT.

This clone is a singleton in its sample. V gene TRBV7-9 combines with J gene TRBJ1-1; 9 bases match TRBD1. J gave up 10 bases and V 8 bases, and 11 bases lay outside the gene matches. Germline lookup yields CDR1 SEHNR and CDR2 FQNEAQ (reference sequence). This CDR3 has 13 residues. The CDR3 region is CASQLTGGVRAFF. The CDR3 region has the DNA TGTGCCAGCCAATTGACAGGGGGAGTTCGAGCTTTCTTT.

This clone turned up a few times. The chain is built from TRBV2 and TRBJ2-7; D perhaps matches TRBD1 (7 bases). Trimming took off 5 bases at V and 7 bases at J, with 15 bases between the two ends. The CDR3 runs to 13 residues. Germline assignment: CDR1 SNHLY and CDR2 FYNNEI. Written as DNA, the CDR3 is TGTGCCAGCAGTCCCTTCCAGGGGGGAGAGCAGTACTTC. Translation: CASSPFQGGEQYF. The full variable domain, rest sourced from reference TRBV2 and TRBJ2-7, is EPEVTQTPSHQVTQMGQEVILRCVPISNHLYFYWYRQILGQKVEFLVSFYNNEISEKSEIFDDQFSVERPDGSNFTLKIRSTKLEDSAMYFCASSPFQGGEQYFGPGTRLTVT.

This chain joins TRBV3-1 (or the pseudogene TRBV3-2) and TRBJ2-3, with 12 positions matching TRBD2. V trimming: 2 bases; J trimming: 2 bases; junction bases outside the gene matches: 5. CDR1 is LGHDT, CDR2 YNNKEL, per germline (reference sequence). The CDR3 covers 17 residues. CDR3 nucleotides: TGTGCCAGCAGCCAACCCGGACTAGCGGGATTCACAGATACGCAGTATTTT. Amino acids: CASSQPGLAGFTDTQYF.

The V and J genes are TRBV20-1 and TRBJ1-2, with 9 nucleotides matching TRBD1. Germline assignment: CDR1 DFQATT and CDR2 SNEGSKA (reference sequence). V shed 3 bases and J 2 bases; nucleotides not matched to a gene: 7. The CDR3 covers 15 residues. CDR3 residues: CSASPPGQGNYGYTF. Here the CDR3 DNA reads TGCAGTGCTAGTCCCCCTGGACAGGGGAACTATGGCTACACCTTC.

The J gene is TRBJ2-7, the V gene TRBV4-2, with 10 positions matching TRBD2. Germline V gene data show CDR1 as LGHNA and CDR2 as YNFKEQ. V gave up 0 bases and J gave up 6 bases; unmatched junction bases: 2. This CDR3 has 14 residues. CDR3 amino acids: CASSQEGLAAEQYF. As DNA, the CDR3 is TGTGCCAGCAGCCAAGAAGGACTAGCGGCCGAGCAGTACTTC.

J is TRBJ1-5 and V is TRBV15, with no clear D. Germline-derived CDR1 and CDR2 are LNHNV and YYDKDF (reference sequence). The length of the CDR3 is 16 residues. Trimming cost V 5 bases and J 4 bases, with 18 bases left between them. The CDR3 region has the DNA TGTGCCACCAGCCCCCATGCGGCCGGGAATAATCAGCCCCAGCATTTT. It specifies CATSPHAAGNNQPQHF.

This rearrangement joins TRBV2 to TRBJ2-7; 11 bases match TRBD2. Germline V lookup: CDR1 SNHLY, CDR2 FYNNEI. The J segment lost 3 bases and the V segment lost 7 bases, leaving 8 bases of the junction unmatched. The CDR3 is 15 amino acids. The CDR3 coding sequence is TGTGCCAGCATAAGACTAGCGGGGAAAATCTACGAGCAGTACTTC. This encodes CASIRLAGKIYEQYF.

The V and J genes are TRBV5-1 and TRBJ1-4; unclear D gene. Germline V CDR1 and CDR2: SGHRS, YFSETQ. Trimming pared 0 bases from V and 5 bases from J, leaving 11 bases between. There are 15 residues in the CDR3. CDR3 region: CASSLAQSPNEKLFF. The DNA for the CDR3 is TGCGCCAGCAGCTTGGCGCAGTCGCCGAATGAAAAACTGTTTTTT.

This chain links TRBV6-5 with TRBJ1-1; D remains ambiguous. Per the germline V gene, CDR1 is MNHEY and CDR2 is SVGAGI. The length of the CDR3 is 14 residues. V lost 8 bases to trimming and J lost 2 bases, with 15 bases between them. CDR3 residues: CASWPVQPNTEAFF. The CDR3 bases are TGTGCCAGCTGGCCTGTCCAACCAAACACTGAAGCTTTCTTT.

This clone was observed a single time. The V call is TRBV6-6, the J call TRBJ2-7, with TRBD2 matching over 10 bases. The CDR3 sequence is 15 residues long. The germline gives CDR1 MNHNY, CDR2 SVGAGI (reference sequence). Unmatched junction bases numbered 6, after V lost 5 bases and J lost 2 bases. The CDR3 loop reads CASSRSGRGTYEQYF. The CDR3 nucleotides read TGTGCCAGCAGTAGAAGCGGGAGGGGCACCTACGAGCAGTACTTC.

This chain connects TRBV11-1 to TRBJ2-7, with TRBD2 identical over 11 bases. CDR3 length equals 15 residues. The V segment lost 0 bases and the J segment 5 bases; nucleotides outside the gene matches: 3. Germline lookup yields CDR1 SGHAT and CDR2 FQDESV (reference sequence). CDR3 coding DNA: TGTGCCAGCAGCTTAGCGACTAGCGGGATGCACGAGCAGTACTTC. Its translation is CASSLATSGMHEQYF.

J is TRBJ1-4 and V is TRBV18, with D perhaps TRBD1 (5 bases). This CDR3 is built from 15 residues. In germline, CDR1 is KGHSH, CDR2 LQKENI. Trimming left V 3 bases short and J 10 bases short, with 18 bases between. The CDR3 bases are TGTGCCAGCTCACCCCCTTGGGGGGGTGGTGGAAAACTGTTTTTT. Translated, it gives CASSPPWGGGGKLFF.

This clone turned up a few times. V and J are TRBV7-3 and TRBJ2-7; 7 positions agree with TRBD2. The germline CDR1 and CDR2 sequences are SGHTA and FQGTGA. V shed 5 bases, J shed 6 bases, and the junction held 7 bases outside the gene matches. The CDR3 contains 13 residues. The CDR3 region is CASSREGMGEQYF. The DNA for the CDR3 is TGTGCCAGCAGCAGGGAGGGGATGGGCGAGCAGTACTTC.

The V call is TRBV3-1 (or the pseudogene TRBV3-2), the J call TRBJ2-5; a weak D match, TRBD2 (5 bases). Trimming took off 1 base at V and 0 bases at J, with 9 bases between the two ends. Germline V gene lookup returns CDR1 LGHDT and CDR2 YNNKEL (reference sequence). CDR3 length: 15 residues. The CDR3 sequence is CASSQVRLHQETQYF. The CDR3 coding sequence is TGTGCCAGCAGCCAAGTTCGACTACACCAAGAGACCCAGTACTTC.

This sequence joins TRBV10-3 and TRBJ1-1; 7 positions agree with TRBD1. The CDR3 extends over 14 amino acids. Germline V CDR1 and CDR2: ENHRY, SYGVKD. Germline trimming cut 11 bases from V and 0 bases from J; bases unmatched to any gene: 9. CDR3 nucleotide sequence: TGTGCCGCAACGACAGGGACAATGAACACTGAAGCTTTCTTT. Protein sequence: CAATTGTMNTEAFF.

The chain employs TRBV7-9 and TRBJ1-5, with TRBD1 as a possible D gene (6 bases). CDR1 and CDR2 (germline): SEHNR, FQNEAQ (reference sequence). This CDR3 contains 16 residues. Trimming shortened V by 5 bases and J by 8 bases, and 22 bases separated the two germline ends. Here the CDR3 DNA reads TGTGCCAGCAGCCCCAGCGGGGGAGGGGGGGCTGAGCCCCAGCATTTT. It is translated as CASSPSGGGGAEPQHF.

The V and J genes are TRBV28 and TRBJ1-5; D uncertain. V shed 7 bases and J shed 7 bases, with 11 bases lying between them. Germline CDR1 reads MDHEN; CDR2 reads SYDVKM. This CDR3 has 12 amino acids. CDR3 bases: TGTGCCAGCACTAACGTTAAGCAGCCCCAGCATTTT. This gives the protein CASTNVKQPQHF.

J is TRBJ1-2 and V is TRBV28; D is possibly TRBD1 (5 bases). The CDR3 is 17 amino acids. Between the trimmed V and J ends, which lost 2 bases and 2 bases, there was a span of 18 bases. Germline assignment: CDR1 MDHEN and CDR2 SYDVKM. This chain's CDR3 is CASSLPGQGVSNYGYTF. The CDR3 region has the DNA TGTGCCAGCAGTTTACCAGGGCAGGGCGTATCGAACTATGGCTACACCTTC.

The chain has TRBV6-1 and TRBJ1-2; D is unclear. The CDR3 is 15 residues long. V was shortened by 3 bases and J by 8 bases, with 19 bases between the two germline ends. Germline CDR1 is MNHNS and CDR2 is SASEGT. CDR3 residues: CASSEARGRGEGYTF. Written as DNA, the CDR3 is TGTGCCAGCAGTGAGGCAAGAGGACGGGGAGAAGGCTACACCTTC.

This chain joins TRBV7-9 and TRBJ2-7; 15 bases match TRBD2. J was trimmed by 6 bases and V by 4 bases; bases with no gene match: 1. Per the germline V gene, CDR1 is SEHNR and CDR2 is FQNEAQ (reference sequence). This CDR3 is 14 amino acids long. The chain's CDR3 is CASSWGLAGGEQYF. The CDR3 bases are TGTGCCAGCAGCTGGGGACTAGCGGGAGGCGAGCAGTACTTC.

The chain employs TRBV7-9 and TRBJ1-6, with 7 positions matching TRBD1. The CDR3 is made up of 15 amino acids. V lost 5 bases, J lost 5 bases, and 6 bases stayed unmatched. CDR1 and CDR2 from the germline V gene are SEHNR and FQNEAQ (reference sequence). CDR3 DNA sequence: TGTGCCAGCAGCCTCGGACAGGTCAATAATTCACCCCTCCACTTT. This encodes CASSLGQVNNSPLHF.

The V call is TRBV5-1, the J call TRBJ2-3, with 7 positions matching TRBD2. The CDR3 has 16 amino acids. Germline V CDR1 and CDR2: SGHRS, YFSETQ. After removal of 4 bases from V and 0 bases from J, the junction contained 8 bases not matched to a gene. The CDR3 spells CASSHHREESTDTQYF. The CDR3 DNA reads TGCGCCAGCAGCCACCATCGGGAGGAAAGCACAGATACGCAGTATTTT.

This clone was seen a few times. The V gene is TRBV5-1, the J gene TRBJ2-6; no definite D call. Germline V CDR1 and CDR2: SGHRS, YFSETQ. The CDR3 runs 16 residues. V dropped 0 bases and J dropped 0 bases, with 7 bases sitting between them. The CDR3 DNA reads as TGCGCCAGCAGCTTGGAAGCAAGCTCTGGGGCCAACGTCCTGACTTTC. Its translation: CASSLEASSGANVLTF.